This TCR beta chain was identified during a study of molecular identifiers for immune sequencing clone quantification. Study context: Four of five RNA aliquots from approximately 22,000 or 94,000 naive CD8 T cells were sequenced.

Germline values: CDR1 SGHTA, CDR2 FQGTGA. V was clipped by 1 base and J by 7 bases, with 16 bases between them. The CDR3 is 15 residues long. This clonotype was detected once. Its antigen remains unknown. This may arise from a read error, as a much more abundant clone is one base away. This is likely a read error, given that the CDR3 carries no conserved phenylalanine or tryptophan at its end. Using its own MiXCR run on the PCR reads, TCRdb lists one record per CDR3 protein. The sample has hundreds of thousands of distinct CDR3 sequences; nearly 20% are singletons. Investigators produced naive CD8 libraries from approximately 20,000 to 1,000,000 sorted cells, drawing on 10%, 30% or 50% RNA. Study observations and caveats: Clones that exceeded 20 RNA copies held over 98% of effector molecules, yet under 1% in naive cells.

This receptor was obtained from a human donor in good health. Some libraries in this study had Jurkat cell RNA spiked in. The J gene is TRBJ1-1, the V gene TRBV7-3, with TRBD1 as a possible D gene (6 bases). Sequencing used naive CD8+ T cells from blood, with Jurkat cell RNA spiked in. Sample subset: FACS-sorted CD8+CD4-CCR7+CD45RA+ naive T cells. CDR3: CASSLRGPGDIEAFV. The CDR3 coding sequence is TGTGCCAGCAGCTTAAGGGGGCCGGGGGACATTGAAGCTTTCGTT.